This T cell receptor beta chain derives from a study of cytomegalovirus exposure and HLA in healthy donors. Study-wide results and caveats: For most TCR beta V segments, an earlier analysis put the productive rate at about 90% or about 30% of the time.

V trimming: 2 bases; J trimming: 3 bases; junction bases outside the gene matches: 7. Per germline, CDR1 SGHAT and CDR2 FQNNGV. The CDR3 covers 16 residues. Primers: 60 Vbeta forward and 13 Jbeta reverse. Assay used: immunoSEQ multiplex PCR; TCRdb lists only in-frame clones, some missing. This sample's clone table lists about 160,000 clones. Details on this clone: As yet, its antigen is unknown.

The chain combines TRBV11-2 with TRBJ1-1, with 9 bases identical to TRBD1. The sample taken for sequencing was PBMCs. This sequence originates from an older woman in good health and CMV-seronegative. CDR3 amino acids: CASSLRDRGFYTEAFF. In DNA form, the CDR3 reads TGTGCCAGCAGCTTAAGAGACAGGGGGTTCTACACTGAAGCTTTCTTT.